This TCR beta chain comes out of a study of blood T cell repertoires in COVID-19. As for the study in general: The analysed material was cDNA or gDNA that came from T cells, B-cell-depleted T cells, or PBMCs.

Per the original data handling: The authors estimated nucleated cell counts from reference gene primer amplification. Method: immunoSEQ multiplex PCR; TCRdb's copy keeps in-frame clones and lacks some. V and J calls and clone size are as listed in that table; D and trimming were resolved from the DNA. This sample has fewer than 200,000 clones, with 83% found just once. The junction had 4 bases not matched to a gene; V was cut back by 5 bases and J by 9 bases. Germline assignment: CDR1 KGHSH and CDR2 LQKENI. This CDR3 contains 14 residues. Study members were between roughly 18 and 100 years old and lived in 20 to 30 US regions. The study assigned cohorts using participant-reported clinical history.

The sequenced material came from PBMCs or T cells enriched from blood (not recorded which). The TCR comes from a woman aged 45-60 years in a cohort exposed to, infected with or recovered from COVID-19 (not recorded which). This rearrangement joins TRBV18 to TRBJ2-1; TRBD2 aligns across 13 bases. CDR3 sequence: CASSTSGRAGEQFF. The CDR3 DNA sequence: TGTGCCAGCTCAACTAGCGGGAGGGCCGGTGAGCAGTTCTTC. Full variable domain (remainder filled in from reference TRBV18 and TRBJ2-1): NAGVMQNPRHLVRRRGQEARLRCSPMKGHSHVYWYRQLPEEGLKFMVYLQKENIIDESGMPKERFSAEFPKEGPSILRIQQVVRGDSAAYFCASSTSGRAGEQFFGPGTRLTVL.